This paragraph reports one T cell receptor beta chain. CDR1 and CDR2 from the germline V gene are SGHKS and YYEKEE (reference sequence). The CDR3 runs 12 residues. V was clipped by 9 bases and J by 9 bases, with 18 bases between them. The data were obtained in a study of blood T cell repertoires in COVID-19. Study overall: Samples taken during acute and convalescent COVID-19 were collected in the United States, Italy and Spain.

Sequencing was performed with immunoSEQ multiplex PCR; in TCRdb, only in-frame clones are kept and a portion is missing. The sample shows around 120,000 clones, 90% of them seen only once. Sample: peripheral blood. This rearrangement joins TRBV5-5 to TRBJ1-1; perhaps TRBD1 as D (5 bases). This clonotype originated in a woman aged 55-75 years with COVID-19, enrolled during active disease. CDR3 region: CATREAGTQAFF. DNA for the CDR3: TGTGCCACCCGGGAGGCGGGGACCCAAGCTTTCTTT. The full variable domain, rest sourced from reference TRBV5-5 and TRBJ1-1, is DAGVTQSPTHLIKTRGQQVTLRCSPISGHKSVSWYQQVLGQGPQFIFQYYEKEERGRGNFPDRFSARQFPNYSSELNVNALLLGDSALYLCATREAGTQAFFGQGTRLTVV.